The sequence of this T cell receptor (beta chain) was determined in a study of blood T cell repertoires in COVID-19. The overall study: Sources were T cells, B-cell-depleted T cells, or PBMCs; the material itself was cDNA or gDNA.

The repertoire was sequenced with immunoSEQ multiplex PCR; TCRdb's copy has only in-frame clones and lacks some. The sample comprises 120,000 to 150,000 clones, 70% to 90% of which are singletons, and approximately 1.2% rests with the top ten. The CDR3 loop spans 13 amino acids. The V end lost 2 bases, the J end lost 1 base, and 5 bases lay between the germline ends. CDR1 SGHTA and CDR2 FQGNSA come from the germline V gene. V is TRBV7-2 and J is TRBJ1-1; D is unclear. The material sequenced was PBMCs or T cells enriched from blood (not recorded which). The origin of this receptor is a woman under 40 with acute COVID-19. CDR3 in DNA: TGTGCCAGCAGCTTACGACAGAACACTGAAGCTTTCTTT. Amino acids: CASSLRQNTEAFF.